Listed here are 7 T cell receptor beta chains from one sample, sequenced in a study of beta chain features in type 1 diabetes. Reverse transcribing all isolated RNA meant expressed TCRB transcripts were sequenced. Profiled with immunoSEQ multiplex PCR; TCRdb holds only in-frame clones, not every one. The table shows about 220,000 clones, with approximately 11% occurring only once. The sample taken for sequencing was central memory CD4+ T cells from blood. The receptor source for this set is a man younger than 30 in good health.

The V and J genes are TRBV30 and TRBJ2-3; D is unresolved. The germline V and J ends were trimmed by 4 bases and 1 base, with 9 bases remaining between them. The CDR3 consists of 13 residues. Germline CDR1 reads GTSNPN; CDR2 reads SVGIG (reference sequence). This CDR3 reads CAWMYKGTDTQYF. For the CDR3, the DNA is TGTGCCTGGATGTACAAGGGCACAGATACGCAGTATTTT.

This chain links TRBV18 with TRBJ2-3; 9 bases are a match to TRBD2. The CDR3 is 17 residues long. The V segment lost 2 bases and the J segment 0 bases; nucleotides outside the gene matches: 6. Germline values: CDR1 KGHSH, CDR2 LQKENI. The CDR3 region is CASSPRAGGLSTDTQYF. CDR3 coding DNA: TGTGCCAGCTCACCAAGGGCGGGGGGGCTGAGCACAGATACGCAGTATTTT.

This clone was seen only a few times. The V and J genes are TRBV7-2 and TRBJ2-7; D not certain. The CDR3 totals 14 residues. From germline, CDR1 is SGHTA and CDR2 FQGNSA. The ends were cut back, 5 bases at V and 3 bases at J, with 14 bases in the middle. The chain's CDR3 is CASSRTRYDYEQYF. CDR3 nucleotides: TGTGCCAGCAGCCGTACTCGATACGACTACGAGCAGTACTTC.

The rearrangement joins TRBV5-4 to TRBJ2-1; D is ambiguous. The germline V gene encodes CDR1 SGHNT and CDR2 YYREEE (reference sequence). V dropped 4 bases and J dropped 1 base, with 12 bases sitting between them. CDR3 length: 15 residues. CDR3 in amino acids: CASSLARNSYNEQFF. The DNA for the CDR3 is TGTGCCAGCAGCCTGGCGCGTAATTCCTACAATGAGCAGTTCTTC.

This clone appeared many times. V is TRBV29-1 and J is TRBJ2-2, with 9 bases fitting TRBD1. V shed 7 bases and J 4 bases; nucleotides not matched to a gene: 10. There are 15 residues in the CDR3. The V gene's germline CDR1 is SQVTM and CDR2 ANQGSEA. The CDR3 sequence: CSAKRRDRVTGELFF. The CDR3, as DNA: TGCAGCGCCAAACGTAGGGACAGGGTCACCGGGGAGCTGTTTTTT.

This clone was recorded a few times. The rearrangement links TRBV28 to TRBJ2-2; D gene unclear. The V end was cut by 3 bases, the J end by 6 bases, with 11 bases between. The CDR3 loop spans 14 amino acids. Germline values: CDR1 MDHEN, CDR2 SYDVKM. As DNA, the CDR3 is TGTGCCAGCAGTTTTCCATCCGGCGCCGGGGAGCTGTTTTTT. Its translation is CASSFPSGAGELFF. Looking up the rest from reference TRBV28 and TRBJ2-2 gives the full variable domain: DVKVTQSSRYLVKRTGEKVFLECVQDMDHENMFWYRQDPGLGLRLIYFSYDVKMKEKGDIPEGYSVSREKKERFSLILESASTNQTSMYLCASSFPSGAGELFFGEGSRLTVL.

The chain has TRBV5-1 and TRBJ2-3, with TRBD2 identical over 13 bases. With 4 bases clipped from V and 1 base from J, the junction kept 9 bases outside the gene matches. The CDR3 has 18 amino acids. Germline V gene lookup returns CDR1 SGHRS and CDR2 YFSETQ. CDR3 sequence: CASSPGTSGNVGTDTQYF. Here the CDR3 DNA reads TGCGCCAGCAGCCCGGGGACTAGCGGGAATGTAGGCACAGATACGCAGTATTTT.